The 29 T cell receptor beta chains below were found in one sample sequenced in a study of CD8 T cells in ankylosing spondylitis. TCRdb called the 5' RACE reads again in MiXCR, with one record for every CDR3 protein. The profile shows approximately 340,000 distinct CDR3 sequences, around 15% of them singletons. The sample was blood, either unsorted or a sorted T cell fraction (not recorded which). The receptor source for this set is a male donor with ankylosing spondylitis or in good health (not recorded which).

There are many counts of this clonotype. J is TRBJ1-6 and V is TRBV5-1; the D gene is possibly TRBD1 (5 bases). This CDR3 spans 16 amino acids. From germline, CDR1 is SGHRS and CDR2 YFSETQ. V was shortened by 5 bases and J by 5 bases, with 17 bases between the two germline ends. CDR3 coding DNA: TGCGCCAGCAGAACCCGGGACGCCGGGGATAATTCACCCCTCCACTTT. Translation: CASRTRDAGDNSPLHF.

The genes are TRBV4-2 and TRBJ2-3, with D perhaps matching TRBD2 (6 bases). The CDR3 has 17 amino acids. CDR1 and CDR2 (germline): LGHNA, YNFKEQ. Trimming left V 2 bases short and J 1 base short, with 16 bases between. CDR3 coding DNA: TGTGCCAGCAGCCAACGGCCCCGGGGCGGGGGCACAGATACGCAGTATTTT. This sequence encodes CASSQRPRGGGTDTQYF.

The chain carries TRBV7-6 and TRBJ2-7, with 10 bases lining up with TRBD2. CDR3 length: 15 amino acids. The trim removed 8 bases at V and 0 bases at J, leaving 7 bases unmatched. Germline loops: CDR1 SGHVS, CDR2 FNYEAQ. This CDR3 reads CASGTSGVSSYEQYF. CDR3 in DNA: TGTGCCAGCGGCACTAGCGGGGTAAGCTCCTACGAGCAGTACTTC.

The chain recombines TRBV27 with TRBJ2-1; 7 bases are a match to TRBD2. The CDR3 has 18 amino acids. Trimming at V came to 2 bases and at J to 0 bases, leaving 10 bases not matched to a gene. Germline CDR1 and CDR2: MNHEY and SMNVEV (reference sequence). The CDR3 DNA follows: TGTGCCAGCAGTTTAAGGTCTAGCGGATTTAGCTCCTACAATGAGCAGTTCTTC. Translation gives CASSLRSSGFSSYNEQFF.

This chain connects TRBV5-1 to TRBJ2-5, with 13 bases aligning to TRBD2. Germline V lookup: CDR1 SGHRS, CDR2 YFSETQ. There are 17 residues in the CDR3. Losses at the gene ends were 1 base for V and 5 bases for J; bases not matched to a gene: 8. CDR3 amino acids: CASSLNLLAGGPETQYF. The DNA for the CDR3 is TGCGCCAGCAGCTTGAACCTACTAGCGGGAGGGCCTGAGACCCAGTACTTC.

The V and J genes are TRBV5-1 and TRBJ1-1, with D unresolved. The germline V and J ends were trimmed by 0 bases and 3 bases, with 12 bases remaining between them. Germline CDR1 is SGHRS and CDR2 is YFSETQ. The CDR3 is 15 amino acids. The CDR3 nucleotides are TGCGCCAGCAGCTTGGTTCCGGATTTGGACACTGAAGCTTTCTTT. The encoded protein is CASSLVPDLDTEAFF.

This clonotype has a handful of counts. V usage is TRBV14 and J usage is TRBJ2-2; TRBD2 is a possible D gene (6 bases). V lost 3 bases and J lost 5, with 13 bases in between. The CDR3 contains 15 residues. Germline V gives CDR1 SGHDN, CDR2 FVKESK. The CDR3 spells CASSQLTSTTGELFF. DNA of the CDR3: TGTGCCAGCAGCCAGTTAACTAGCACAACCGGGGAGCTGTTTTTT.

V is TRBV7-2 and J is TRBJ2-7; D may be TRBD1 or TRBD2 (5 bases each). V lost 2 bases and J lost 8, with 13 bases in between. The CDR3 has 13 amino acids. CDR1 is SGHTA, CDR2 FQGNSA, per germline. Here the CDR3 DNA reads TGTGCCAGCAGCTTAAGTCAGGGAGTAAAGCAGTACTTC. Translation gives CASSLSQGVKQYF. The variable domain in full, with the rest retrieved from reference TRBV7-2 and TRBJ2-7, is GAGVSQSPSNKVTEKGKDVELRCDPISGHTALYWYRQSLGQGLEFLIYFQGNSAPDKSGLPSDRFSAERTGGSVSTLTIQRTQQEDSAVYLCASSLSQGVKQYFGPGTRLTVT.

This clonotype has more than one count but fewer than ten. The chain couples TRBV5-1 to TRBJ1-2; TRBD1 matches at 10 bases. The junction had 11 bases not matched to a gene; V was cut back by 4 bases and J by 8 bases. This CDR3 has 15 amino acids. From germline, CDR1 is SGHRS and CDR2 YFSETQ. The CDR3 bases are TGCGCCAGCAGCCCAGAAGACAGGGGGCGCGGAGGCTACACCTTC. This gives the protein CASSPEDRGRGGYTF.

This clonotype was seen at least ten times. The chain combines TRBV7-9 with TRBJ1-1; the D gene is possibly TRBD1 (5 bases). CDR1 SEHNR and CDR2 FQNEAQ come from the germline V gene (reference sequence). Trimming took off 6 bases at V and 3 bases at J, with 11 bases between the two ends. The CDR3 length is 13 residues. The CDR3 sequence is CASSPRGDTEAFF. The CDR3 DNA is TGTGCCAGCAGTCCCCGGGGGGACACTGAAGCTTTCTTT.

This clonotype has just a few counts. This chain links TRBV5-1 with TRBJ2-7; TRBD1 matches 10 bases. This CDR3 contains 17 residues. Losses at the gene ends were 0 bases for V and 1 base for J; bases not matched to a gene: 7. The germline V gene encodes CDR1 SGHRS and CDR2 YFSETQ. CDR3 sequence: CASSLDGAGQGSYEQYF. In nucleotides, the CDR3 is TGCGCCAGCAGCTTGGACGGGGCGGGACAGGGGTCCTACGAGCAGTACTTC.

The V gene is TRBV6-2 or TRBV6-3, the J gene TRBJ2-6; D is uncertain. Germline assignment: CDR1 MNHEY and CDR2 SVGEGT. The length of the CDR3 is 15 residues. Trimming shortened V by 2 bases and J by 2 bases, and 7 bases separated the two germline ends. As DNA, the CDR3 is TGTGCCAGCAGTTACCTTTTTACTGGGGCCAACGTCCTGACTTTC. Translation: CASSYLFTGANVLTF.

This chain connects TRBV5-6 to TRBJ1-2; D might be TRBD1 (5 bases). Trimming stripped 5 bases from V and 4 bases from J, with 9 bases between. The CDR3 is 12 amino acids. Germline V CDR1 and CDR2: SGHDT, YYEEEE. The CDR3 DNA reads as TGTGCCAGCAGGACAGAACCCTATGGCTACACCTTC. It specifies CASRTEPYGYTF.

This clonotype was seen more than once but under ten times. The genes are TRBV7-7 and TRBJ2-3; 10 bases are a match to TRBD2. CDR3 length: 16 residues. Germline trimming cut 5 bases from V and 3 bases from J; bases unmatched to any gene: 8. The V gene's germline CDR1 is SSHAT and CDR2 FNYEAQ (reference sequence). The CDR3 nucleotides are TGTGCCAGCAGCCCTACAGGTAGCGGGGGGACAGATACGCAGTATTTT. Protein product: CASSPTGSGGTDTQYF.

The rearrangement links TRBV6-6 to TRBJ1-3; D is unclear. Germline V lookup: CDR1 MNHNY, CDR2 SVGAGI (reference sequence). There are 13 residues in the CDR3. Trimming left V 4 bases short and J 5 bases short, with 9 bases between. The CDR3 here is CASSSDGRNTIYF. CDR3 DNA sequence: TGTGCCAGCAGTTCCGACGGGAGAAACACCATATATTTT.

The sample holds a few counts of this clonotype. The CDR3 coding sequence is TGTGCCAGCAGTCGGACAGGGGGCGGCGGGGAGCTGTTTTTT. Its translation is CASSRTGGGGELFF. V gene TRBV12-3 or TRBV12-4 combines with J gene TRBJ2-2; TRBD1 matches at 11 bases. This CDR3 region has 14 residues. V shed 5 bases and J 7 bases; nucleotides not matched to a gene: 3.

The rearrangement links TRBV5-1 to TRBJ2-3; the match to TRBD2 covers 11 bases. Germline V gene lookup returns CDR1 SGHRS and CDR2 YFSETQ. Trimming at V came to 4 bases and at J to 0 bases, leaving 4 bases not matched to a gene. The CDR3 runs 16 residues. For the CDR3, the DNA is TGCGCCAGCAGCGGCGGGACTAGCGGCAGCACAGATACGCAGTATTTT. It encodes CASSGGTSGSTDTQYF. The full variable domain, with the rest looked up from reference TRBV5-1 and TRBJ2-3, is KAGVTQTPRYLIKTRGQQVTLSCSPISGHRSVSWYQQTPGQGLQFLFEYFSETQRNKGNFPGRFSGRQFSNSRSEMNVSTLELGDSALYLCASSGGTSGSTDTQYFGPGTRLTVL.

This clonotype came up a few times. The rearrangement links TRBV5-1 to TRBJ2-7; 11 nucleotides match TRBD1. Germline lookup yields CDR1 SGHRS and CDR2 YFSETQ. This CDR3 contains 14 residues. Trimming took 4 bases from V and 5 from J; bases not matched to a gene: 5. The CDR3 DNA reads TGCGCCAGCAGCCTACGGACAGGGGGCCACGAGCAGTACTTC. Its translation: CASSLRTGGHEQYF. The full variable domain, its missing parts supplied by reference TRBV5-1 and TRBJ2-7, is KAGVTQTPRYLIKTRGQQVTLSCSPISGHRSVSWYQQTPGQGLQFLFEYFSETQRNKGNFPGRFSGRQFSNSRSEMNVSTLELGDSALYLCASSLRTGGHEQYFGPGTRLTVT.

This clonotype has only a few counts. The rearrangement joins TRBV5-5 to TRBJ2-1, with a possible D match to TRBD2 (5 bases). Looked up from germline, CDR1 is SGHKS and CDR2 is YYEKEE (reference sequence). Trimming pared 2 bases from V and 10 bases from J, leaving 10 bases between. There are 12 residues in the CDR3. The CDR3 loop is CASSFGLNEQFF. The CDR3 DNA follows: TGTGCCAGCAGCTTTGGACTTAACGAGCAGTTCTTC.

This clonotype was picked up a small number of times. J is TRBJ1-2 and V is TRBV3-1, with D unclear. The germline V gene encodes CDR1 LGHDT and CDR2 YNNKEL (reference sequence). Trimming took off 4 bases at V and 4 bases at J, with 10 bases between the two ends. The CDR3 runs to 13 residues. The CDR3 sequence: CASSRRLSYGYTF. The CDR3 region has the DNA TGTGCCAGCAGCCGCCGACTTTCCTATGGCTACACCTTC.

The J gene is TRBJ1-1, the V gene TRBV4-2, with D unresolved. Deletions cut 0 bases from V and 8 bases from J, with 7 bases between. This CDR3 has 12 residues. Germline loops: CDR1 LGHNA, CDR2 YNFKEQ. CDR3 DNA: TGTGCCAGCAGCCAAGATCGGCAGGAAGCTTTCTTT. This translates into CASSQDRQEAFF.

The chain recombines TRBV4-1 with TRBJ2-7; D is unclear. From germline, CDR1 is MGHRA and CDR2 YSYEKL. This CDR3 has 15 residues. V dropped 1 base and J dropped 0 bases, with 10 bases sitting between them. The CDR3 loop reads CASSQVQRSSYEQYF. CDR3 nucleotide sequence: TGCGCCAGCAGCCAAGTGCAGAGGAGCTCCTACGAGCAGTACTTC.

This sequence joins TRBV20-1 and TRBJ1-2; 7 bases map to TRBD1. Germline CDR1 is DFQATT and CDR2 is SNEGSKA (reference sequence). With 2 bases clipped from V and 2 bases from J, the junction kept 5 bases outside the gene matches. This CDR3 has 14 amino acids. CDR3 sequence: CSARKAGGNYGYTF. CDR3 nucleotides: TGCAGTGCTAGAAAAGCAGGGGGGAACTATGGCTACACCTTC.

This clonotype was seen a few times. The V gene is TRBV5-1, the J gene TRBJ2-5; no clear D. CDR3 size: 15 residues. V was cut by 4 bases and J by 3 bases, with 16 bases left in between. CDR1 and CDR2 from the germline V gene are SGHRS and YFSETQ. CDR3: CASSPDGWEKETQYF. In DNA, the CDR3 is TGCGCCAGCAGCCCTGACGGGTGGGAAAAAGAGACCCAGTACTTC.

This clonotype was counted between two and nine times. The J gene is TRBJ2-3, the V gene TRBV7-9; 9 nucleotides line up with TRBD2. CDR1 is SEHNR and CDR2 is FQNEAQ in the germline V gene (reference sequence). This CDR3 has 16 amino acids. Trimming took 4 bases from V and 0 from J; bases not matched to a gene: 5. The CDR3 here is CASSSGTSRSTDTQYF. In nucleotides, the CDR3 is TGTGCCAGCAGCTCCGGGACTAGCCGGAGCACAGATACGCAGTATTTT.

This clonotype was found a few times. The chain carries TRBV20-1 and TRBJ2-2; TRBD2 matches 11 bases. The CDR3 runs to 18 residues. V gave up 0 bases and J gave up 6 bases; unmatched junction bases: 12. The V gene's germline CDR1 is DFQATT and CDR2 SNEGSKA (reference sequence). The CDR3 sequence: CSARDLRLAGGSAGELFF. The CDR3 nucleotides are TGCAGTGCTAGAGATCTTAGGCTAGCGGGGGGAAGTGCCGGGGAGCTGTTTTTT.

The chain has TRBV12-3 or TRBV12-4 and TRBJ1-4; D is perhaps TRBD1 (5 bases). V lost 10 bases to trimming and J lost 7 bases, with 13 bases between them. The CDR3 loop spans 12 amino acids. The CDR3 spells CATSTGVEKLFF. CDR3 DNA: TGTGCCACCTCTACGGGGGTTGAAAAACTGTTTTTT.

This clonotype was picked up a small number of times. The chain recombines TRBV7-9 with TRBJ2-3, with 10 bases lining up with TRBD1. The V and J ends lost 4 bases and 8 bases, in that order; junction bases with no gene match: 3. This CDR3 spans 13 amino acids. Germline loops: CDR1 SEHNR, CDR2 FQNEAQ (reference sequence). The CDR3, as DNA: TGTGCCAGCAGCTACGGACAGGGGGGTACGCAGTATTTT. The encoded protein is CASSYGQGGTQYF.

The chain has TRBV7-8 and TRBJ2-2; 7 nucleotides agree with TRBD1. The germline gives CDR1 SGHVS, CDR2 FQNEAQ. The CDR3 runs to 15 residues. V trimming: 8 bases; J trimming: 4 bases; junction bases outside the gene matches: 10. The CDR3 loop reads CASGRQGLATGELFF. The CDR3 nucleotides are TGTGCCAGCGGCAGACAGGGATTGGCCACCGGGGAGCTGTTTTTT.